This T cell receptor beta chain originates from a study of T cells in Graves' hyperthyroidism and ophthalmopathy. Study results and limitations: Most expanded thyroid clonotypes above 0.001 also appeared in blood. For ophthalmopathy, model prediction preceded onset by a median 6.5 months.

This clonotype has ten or more counts. Its antigen is undetermined. TCR beta CDR3 regions were amplified from RNA transcripts. The primer set for the first-round RT-PCR of the TCR CDR3 was HTBI. TCRdb ran MiXCR on the multiplex PCR reads and lists one entry per CDR3 protein. The data show 640,000 or so distinct CDR3 sequences, approximately 15% seen once. The CDR3 extends over 15 amino acids. V lost 6 bases and J lost 2; bases outside the gene matches: 8. Patients with ophthalmopathy all had a Clinical Activity Score of at least 3, a NOSPECS grade of at least 4 and duration under 3 months. Sequenced input: blood. The genes are TRBV12-3 or TRBV12-4 and TRBJ2-3, with 7 bases fitting TRBD1. This clonotype originated in a woman between 18 and 29 years old with Graves' ophthalmopathy. This CDR3 reads CASSLRGGYTDTQYF. The DNA for the CDR3 is TGTGCCAGCAGCCTCAGAGGGGGCTACACAGATACGCAGTATTTT.